Listed here are 14 T cell receptor beta chains from one sample, sequenced in a study of blood T cell repertoires in COVID-19. Assay: immunoSEQ multiplex PCR; the TCRdb copy retains only in-frame clones and omits some. The table has around 53,000 clones, 87% seen once; the top ten hold around 7.1%. The material sequenced was peripheral blood. Receptors were obtained from a woman aged 55 to 70 with COVID-19, enrolled during active disease.

The V call is TRBV11-2, the J call TRBJ1-1, with D unclear. The germline V gene encodes CDR1 SGHAT and CDR2 FQNNGV. This CDR3 comprises 12 residues. The V end lost 5 bases, the J end lost 7 bases, and 11 bases lay between the germline ends. CDR3 in amino acids: CASSPIRIEAFF. In nucleotides, the CDR3 is TGTGCCAGCAGCCCCATCAGGATTGAAGCTTTCTTT.

This clone was detected a few times. The chain couples TRBV14 to TRBJ2-1, with D possibly matching TRBD1 (6 bases). The V end was cut by 1 base, the J end by 4 bases, with 14 bases between. This CDR3 is 16 amino acids long. The germline V gene has CDR1 SGHDN and CDR2 FVKESK. The CDR3 is CASSQGQDVRYNEQFF. The CDR3 DNA reads TGTGCCAGCAGCCAAGGACAGGATGTACGGTACAATGAGCAGTTCTTC.

This clone was picked up one time. V usage is TRBV10-3 and J usage is TRBJ1-2, with TRBD1 identical over 8 bases. Trimming at V came to 4 bases and at J to 5 bases, leaving 3 bases not matched to a gene. Germline CDR1 and CDR2: ENHRY and SYGVKD. CDR3 size: 13 residues. CDR3 sequence (DNA): TGTGCCATCAGTGGCCAGGGGGCGTATGGCTACACCTTC. As protein: CAISGQGAYGYTF.

CDR3 in amino acids: CASSYSKESQHF. Here the CDR3 DNA reads TGTGCCAGCAGTTACTCGAAGGAGTCCCAGCATTTT. The chain combines TRBV6-6 with TRBJ1-5; no clear D. There are 12 residues in the CDR3. CDR1 is MNHNY, CDR2 SVGAGI, per germline (reference sequence). The V end was cut by 0 bases, the J end by 11 bases, with 8 bases between.

This clone was seen once. The gene calls are TRBV29-1 and TRBJ2-7; 10 nucleotides match TRBD2. V dropped 4 bases and J dropped 4; count of bases not matched to a gene: 4. Germline V lookup: CDR1 SQVTM, CDR2 ANQGSEA. There are 13 residues in the CDR3. CDR3 amino acids: CSVVLAGVYEQYF. CDR3 bases: TGCAGCGTTGTGCTAGCGGGAGTTTACGAGCAGTACTTC.

V gene TRBV28 combines with J gene TRBJ1-6; 7 bases fit TRBD1. CDR1 and CDR2 (germline): MDHEN, SYDVKM. Trimming cost V 2 bases and J 11 bases; bases outside gene matches: 15. This CDR3 comprises 17 residues. The CDR3 region is CASSLTSFGTATAPLHF. The CDR3 DNA follows: TGTGCCAGCAGTTTAACCAGCTTTGGGACAGCCACAGCACCCCTCCACTTT.

This clone appeared a single time. The gene calls are TRBV18 and TRBJ2-7; unclear D gene. Germline assignment: CDR1 KGHSH and CDR2 LQKENI. The CDR3 is made up of 13 amino acids. Deletions cut 5 bases from V and 3 bases from J, with 11 bases between. This CDR3 is CASSSRFGYEQYF. Written as DNA, the CDR3 is TGTGCCAGCTCATCTAGGTTCGGCTACGAGCAGTACTTC.

The rearrangement joins TRBV5-4 to TRBJ2-4; TRBD2 matches at 9 bases. The CDR3 loop spans 15 amino acids. Trimming removed 4 bases from V and 3 bases from J; junction bases left unmatched: 5. Germline V lookup: CDR1 SGHNT, CDR2 YYREEE (reference sequence). The CDR3 sequence is CASSPTSGFKNIQYF. In DNA, the CDR3 is TGTGCCAGCAGCCCGACTAGCGGTTTCAAAAACATTCAGTACTTC.

The chain carries TRBV2 and TRBJ2-5, with 8 bases fitting TRBD2. Germline-derived CDR1 and CDR2 are SNHLY and FYNNEI. The CDR3 is made up of 16 amino acids. The J segment lost 2 bases and the V segment lost 2 bases, leaving 7 bases of the junction unmatched. CDR3 in amino acids: CASSEWGLGTQETQYF. CDR3 nucleotide sequence: TGTGCCAGCAGTGAATGGGGACTAGGAACACAAGAGACCCAGTACTTC.

There are a few counts of this clone. The rearrangement uses TRBV27 and TRBJ1-3; D not resolved. V dropped 4 bases and J dropped 0 bases, with 10 bases sitting between them. Germline CDR1 is MNHEY and CDR2 is SMNVEV (reference sequence). This CDR3 contains 15 residues. CDR3 coding DNA: TGTGCCAGCAGTTCCCTCCTGTACTCTGGAAACACCATATATTTT. Protein sequence: CASSSLLYSGNTIYF.

The rearrangement uses TRBV29-1 and TRBJ2-7; 10 nucleotides align to TRBD1. The CDR3 is made up of 13 amino acids. After removal of 6 bases from V and 3 bases from J, the junction contained 5 bases not matched to a gene. Per germline, CDR1 SQVTM and CDR2 ANQGSEA. CDR3 sequence: CSVGQGDSYEQYF. CDR3 DNA: TGCAGCGTAGGACAGGGGGACAGCTACGAGCAGTACTTC.

This clone was found a few times. The chain uses TRBV2 and TRBJ2-7, with TRBD2 as a possible D gene (5 bases). The CDR3 spans 14 residues. Trimming stripped 4 bases from V and 4 bases from J, with 14 bases between. Per the germline V gene, CDR1 is SNHLY and CDR2 is FYNNEI. Here the CDR3 DNA reads TGTGCCAGCAGTGGCGGGCTGTTAGCTTACGAGCAGTACTTC. It translates to CASSGGLLAYEQYF.

The count of this clone is one. The chain is built from TRBV28 and TRBJ2-7; possible D gene TRBD1, 6 bases. V was shortened by 6 bases and J by 3 bases, with 12 bases between the two germline ends. The CDR3 covers 13 residues. From germline, CDR1 is MDHEN and CDR2 SYDVKM. The CDR3 nucleotides read TGTGCCAGCAGGGACAGCTCCTACTACGAGCAGTACTTC. It translates to CASRDSSYYEQYF.

This clone was observed a handful of times. The V call is TRBV5-1, the J call TRBJ2-1; D is possibly TRBD1 (6 bases). This CDR3 is 15 amino acids long. The V gene's germline CDR1 is SGHRS and CDR2 YFSETQ. V lost 1 base to trimming and J lost 2 bases, with 10 bases between them. The CDR3 region has the DNA TGCGCCAGCAGCTTGACAGGGTATCCCTACAATGAGCAGTTCTTC. Translating it yields CASSLTGYPYNEQFF.